This T cell receptor (beta chain) was recovered during a study of OX40 agonist ivuxolimab in advanced cancers. With autoimmune disease history or systemic immunosuppression, patients were excluded. Measured with immunoSEQ multiplex PCR; TCRdb has only the in-frame clones, and not every one. The repertoire includes more than 40,000 clones, 85% to 90% of them detected once, and less than 8% sits in the top ten. Germline CDR1 reads WSHSY; CDR2 reads SAAADI. With 4 bases removed from V and 6 bases from J, the gap between germline ends came to 9 bases. This CDR3 is 12 amino acids long. The chain uses TRBV10-2 and TRBJ1-2; D not resolved. The sequence was collected from an adult with an advanced solid tumor such as melanoma, head and neck, liver or kidney cancer. The source material was CD4+ or CD8+ T cells sorted from blood, sampled in a trial of the OX40 agonist ivuxolimab. The CDR3 here is CASSVGNDGYTF. CDR3 coding DNA: TGCGCCAGCAGTGTGGGAAATGATGGCTACACCTTC.